A selection of T cell receptor beta chains follows, all from one sample in a study of response to subunit inactivated influenza vaccine. Via MiXCR, TCRdb re-called the RT-PCR reads, giving one row per CDR3 protein. The data show under 550,000 distinct CDR3 sequences, with less than 8% seen just once and approximately 13% held by the top ten. Sequencing was performed on PBMCs from blood, taken 23 months after vaccination. The receptors originated from a man in his fifties or sixties who received an inactivated influenza vaccine. Both conserved end residues are part of each CDR3. Each record gives: CDR3 protein, V gene.

CASSPPSYSGNTIYF TRBV18
CASSSGTSGFREQFF TRBV7-9
CASSLGLAGAADTQYF TRBV5-1
CASSSPSTDRGRSEAFF TRBV28
CASSPQGQANEKLFF TRBV9
CASRRQGGTEAFF TRBV5-1
CAARTSESYEQYF TRBV30
CASSLSPGLAGTDTQYF TRBV6-2/TRBV6-3
CSARDPGRYEQYF TRBV20-1
CASSLGGGYEQFF TRBV7-7
CSVSGTPEGYNEQFF TRBV29-1
CASINRDLETQYF TRBV6-6
CSVFTGGNTGELLF TRBV29-1
CASSSNRGSYNEQFF TRBV12-3/TRBV12-4
CASSQYTTNEKLFF TRBV4-3
CATSAPYSYEQYF TRBV24-1
CATSRGISRGASNQPQHF TRBV15
CSAKFQQGEKLFF TRBV20-1
CGDRDRQPGNTGELFF TRBV24-1
CATSDSGQGRNEQFF TRBV24-1
CASSMGTVNQPQHF TRBV5-5
CASSHTGAVVETQYF TRBV2
CASSLSYGGYHEQYF TRBV27
CSASLAGNNEQFF TRBV20-1
CSARGTSGRGKGEQYF TRBV20-1
CASSLVATGELFF TRBV27
CATAPVGGNYNEQFF TRBV10-3
CSAPPPRDREYTDTQYF TRBV29-1
CASSLGDRGLYEQYF TRBV5-1
CASMTPGPYEQYF TRBV28
CASSQDEGTDYGYTF TRBV4-2
CALTSGSHYEQYF TRBV30
CASSVGTSSNQPQHF TRBV9
CSACRDIGGELFF TRBV20-1
CASSDRQGAREPQHF TRBV28
CASSKQGSQYF TRBV19
CASSLDGLAGVIYNEQFF TRBV11-2
CASSIMGTGRDEQFF TRBV27
CASSLTPRAYEQYF TRBV28
CASSHRGGNQPQHF TRBV7-2
CSVLSGSSYNEQFF TRBV29-1
CSASLVTSGSEQYF TRBV20-1
CSARDIGLAGYTDTQYF TRBV20-1
CAISESDSGRARSDTQYF TRBV10-3
CASSAEGGVYEQYF TRBV9
CASSSQGYTITEAFF TRBV6-2/TRBV6-3
CASSLKGLARGGELFF TRBV7-3
CASSRIRGDEQFF TRBV19
CSARGNGIEQYF TRBV20-1
CASSFPLVNEQFF TRBV7-2
CASEGSGGYTF TRBV6-1
CASSLTGASYGYTF TRBV5-1
CASSYSTGTAGIQYF TRBV6-5
CASSVVVGPGNEQFF TRBV9
CATGTQAGSDTQYF TRBV12-3/TRBV12-4
CSGKTGTSGGTDTQYF TRBV20-1
CASSYGQGPTGELFF TRBV5-1
CASSLGQPQTQYF TRBV11-2
CASSPPGGVSNQPQHF TRBV28
CASSQVTSSYEQYF TRBV4-1